This paragraph reports one T cell receptor beta chain. The source of the sample is a study of blood T cell repertoires in COVID-19. Across the whole study: Samples representing acute and convalescent COVID-19 were sourced from the United States, Italy and Spain. The cDNA or gDNA used as material had been derived from T cells, B-cell-depleted T cells, or PBMCs.

Original data processing: Reference gene primer amplification gave nucleated cell count estimates. The repertoire was sequenced with immunoSEQ multiplex PCR; TCRdb's copy has only in-frame clones and lacks some. The DNA was the basis for D and trimming; V, J and clone size are from that table. In the table there are around 170,000 clones, approximately 74% of which are singletons. CDR3 length equals 12 residues. With 8 bases removed from V and 0 bases from J, the gap between germline ends came to 5 bases. Germline V gene data show CDR1 as SGHTA and CDR2 as FQGNSA. The sequence came from a woman older than 75 with acute or convalescent COVID-19. The sample consisted of peripheral blood. The genes are TRBV7-2 and TRBJ1-5; D is uncertain. The CDR3 DNA is TGTGCCAGCGCGGATAGCAATCAGCCCCAGCATTTT. This encodes CASADSNQPQHF.